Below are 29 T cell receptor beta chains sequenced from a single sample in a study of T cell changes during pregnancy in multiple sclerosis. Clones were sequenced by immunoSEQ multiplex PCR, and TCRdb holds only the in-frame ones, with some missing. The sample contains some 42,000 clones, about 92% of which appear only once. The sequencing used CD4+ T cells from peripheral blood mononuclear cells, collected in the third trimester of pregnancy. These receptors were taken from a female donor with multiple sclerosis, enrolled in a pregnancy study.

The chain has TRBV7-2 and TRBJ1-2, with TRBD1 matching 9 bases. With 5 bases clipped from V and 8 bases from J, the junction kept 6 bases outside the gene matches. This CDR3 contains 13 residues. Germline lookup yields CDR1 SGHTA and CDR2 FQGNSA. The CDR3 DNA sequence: TGTGCCAGCAGCCGGACAGGGGACGGGGGCTACACCTTC. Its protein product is CASSRTGDGGYTF. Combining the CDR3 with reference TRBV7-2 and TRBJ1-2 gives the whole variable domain GAGVSQSPSNKVTEKGKDVELRCDPISGHTALYWYRQSLGQGLEFLIYFQGNSAPDKSGLPSDRFSAERTGGSVSTLTIQRTQQEDSAVYLCASSRTGDGGYTFGSGTRLTVV.

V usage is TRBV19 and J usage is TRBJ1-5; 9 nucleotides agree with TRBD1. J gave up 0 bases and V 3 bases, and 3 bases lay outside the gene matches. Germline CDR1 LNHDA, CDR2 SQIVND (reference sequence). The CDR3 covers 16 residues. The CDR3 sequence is CASSMGTGNSNQPQHF. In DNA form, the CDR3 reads TGTGCCAGTAGTATGGGGACAGGGAATAGCAATCAGCCCCAGCATTTT.

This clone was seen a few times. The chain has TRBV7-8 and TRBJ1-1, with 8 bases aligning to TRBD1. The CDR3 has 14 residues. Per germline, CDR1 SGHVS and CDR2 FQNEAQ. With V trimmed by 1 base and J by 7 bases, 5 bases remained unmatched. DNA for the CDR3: TGTGCCAGCAGCTTAGGGGGACAGGTTAATGAAGCTTTCTTT. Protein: CASSLGGQVNEAFF.

The CDR3 reads CASSSGSYTIYF. DNA for the CDR3: TGTGCCAGCAGTTCAGGGTCATACACCATATATTTT. The chain joins TRBV6-6 to TRBJ1-3; D might be TRBD1 (5 bases). V lost 4 bases, J lost 8 bases, and 9 bases lay in between. The CDR3 runs 12 residues. Germline CDR1 is MNHNY and CDR2 is SVGAGI (reference sequence).

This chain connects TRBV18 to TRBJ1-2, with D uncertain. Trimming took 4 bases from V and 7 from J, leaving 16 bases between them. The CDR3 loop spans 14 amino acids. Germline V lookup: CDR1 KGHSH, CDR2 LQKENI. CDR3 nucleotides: TGTGCCAGCTCACTAAGTAGCCTCGACGGTGGCTACACCTTC. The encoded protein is CASSLSSLDGGYTF.

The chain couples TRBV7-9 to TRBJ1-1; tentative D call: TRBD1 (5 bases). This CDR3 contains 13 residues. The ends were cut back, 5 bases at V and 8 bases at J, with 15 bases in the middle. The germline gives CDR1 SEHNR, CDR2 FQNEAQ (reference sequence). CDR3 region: CASSLTGVGEAFF. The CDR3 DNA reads TGTGCCAGCAGCCTTACGGGGGTAGGGGAAGCTTTCTTT.

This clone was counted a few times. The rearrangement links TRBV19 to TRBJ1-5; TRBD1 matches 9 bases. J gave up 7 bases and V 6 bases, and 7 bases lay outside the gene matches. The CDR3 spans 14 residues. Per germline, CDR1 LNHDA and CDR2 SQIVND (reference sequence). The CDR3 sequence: CASRDRGLGQPQHF. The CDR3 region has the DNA TGTGCCAGTAGGGACAGGGGTCTAGGCCAGCCCCAGCATTTT.

The CDR3 here is CASSTGPDRRVVTDYTF. CDR3 bases: TGCGCCAGCAGCACTGGCCCTGATCGCAGGGTCGTAACGGACTACACCTTC. The chain employs TRBV5-1 and TRBJ1-2; TRBD1 might be the D (5 bases). The CDR3 is 17 amino acids. Trimming shortened V by 4 bases and J by 10 bases, and 29 bases separated the two germline ends. Germline CDR1 and CDR2: SGHRS and YFSETQ.

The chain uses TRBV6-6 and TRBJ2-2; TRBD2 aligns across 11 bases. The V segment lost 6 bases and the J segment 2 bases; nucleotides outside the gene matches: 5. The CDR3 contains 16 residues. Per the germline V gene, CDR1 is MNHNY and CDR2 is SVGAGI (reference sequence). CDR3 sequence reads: CASSPGTSGNTGELFF. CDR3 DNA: TGTGCCAGCAGCCCCGGGACTAGCGGAAACACCGGGGAGCTGTTTTTT.

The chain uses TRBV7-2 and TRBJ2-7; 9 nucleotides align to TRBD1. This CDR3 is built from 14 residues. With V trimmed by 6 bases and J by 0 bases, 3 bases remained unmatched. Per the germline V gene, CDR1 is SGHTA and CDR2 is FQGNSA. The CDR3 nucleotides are TGTGCCAGCAGGGGACAGGGCAGCTCCTACGAGCAGTACTTC. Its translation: CASRGQGSSYEQYF.

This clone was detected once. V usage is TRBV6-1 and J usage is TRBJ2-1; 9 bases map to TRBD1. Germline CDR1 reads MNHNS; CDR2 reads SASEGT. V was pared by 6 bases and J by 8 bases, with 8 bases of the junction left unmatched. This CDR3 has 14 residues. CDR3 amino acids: CASRAGTGSDEQFF. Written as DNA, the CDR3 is TGTGCCAGCAGAGCCGGGACAGGGTCCGATGAGCAGTTCTTC.

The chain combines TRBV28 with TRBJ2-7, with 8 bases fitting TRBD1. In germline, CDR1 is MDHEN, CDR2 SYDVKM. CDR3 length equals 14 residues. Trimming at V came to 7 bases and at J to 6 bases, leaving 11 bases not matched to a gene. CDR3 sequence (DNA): TGTGCCAGCATCGCGACAGGGGCTCTGGGCGAGCAGTACTTC. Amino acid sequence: CASIATGALGEQYF.

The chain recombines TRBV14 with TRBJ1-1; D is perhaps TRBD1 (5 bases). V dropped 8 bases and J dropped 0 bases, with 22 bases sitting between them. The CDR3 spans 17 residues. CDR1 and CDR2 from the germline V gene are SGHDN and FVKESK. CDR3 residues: CASSMAGRELMNTEAFF. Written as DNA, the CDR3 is TGTGCCAGCTCCATGGCAGGGAGGGAACTCATGAACACTGAAGCTTTCTTT.

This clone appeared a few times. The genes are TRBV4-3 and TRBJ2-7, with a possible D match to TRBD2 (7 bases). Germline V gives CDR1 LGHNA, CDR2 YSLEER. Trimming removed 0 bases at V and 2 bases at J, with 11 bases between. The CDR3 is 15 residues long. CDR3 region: CASSQESGGAYEQYF. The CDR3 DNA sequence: TGCGCCAGCAGCCAAGAATCGGGGGGCGCCTACGAGCAGTACTTC.

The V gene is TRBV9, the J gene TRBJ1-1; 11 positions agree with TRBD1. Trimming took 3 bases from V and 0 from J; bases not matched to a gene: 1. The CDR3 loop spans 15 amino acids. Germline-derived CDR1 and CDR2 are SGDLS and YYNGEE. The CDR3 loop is CASSGTGGMNTEAFF. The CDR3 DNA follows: TGTGCCAGCAGCGGGACAGGGGGCATGAACACTGAAGCTTTCTTT.

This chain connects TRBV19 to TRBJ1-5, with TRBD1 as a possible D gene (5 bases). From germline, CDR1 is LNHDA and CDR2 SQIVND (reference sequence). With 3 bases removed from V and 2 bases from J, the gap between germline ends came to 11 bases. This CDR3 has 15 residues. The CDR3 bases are TGTGCCAGTAGTATCAGGGTTAGAGGCAATCAGCCCCAGCATTTT. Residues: CASSIRVRGNQPQHF.

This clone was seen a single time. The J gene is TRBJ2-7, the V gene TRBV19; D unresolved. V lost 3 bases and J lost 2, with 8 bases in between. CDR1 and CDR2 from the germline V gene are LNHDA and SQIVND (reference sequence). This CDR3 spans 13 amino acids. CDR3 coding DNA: TGTGCCAGTAGTATGCCCGGTGCCTACGAGCAGTACTTC. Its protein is CASSMPGAYEQYF.

The CDR3 sequence: CASSETSGGYNEQFF. The CDR3, as DNA: TGCGCCAGCAGCGAGACAAGCGGGGGATACAATGAGCAGTTCTTC. The V call is TRBV5-1, the J call TRBJ2-1; 8 bases are a match to TRBD2. This CDR3 comprises 15 residues. Germline loops: CDR1 SGHRS, CDR2 YFSETQ. After removal of 4 bases from V and 4 bases from J, the junction contained 7 bases not matched to a gene.

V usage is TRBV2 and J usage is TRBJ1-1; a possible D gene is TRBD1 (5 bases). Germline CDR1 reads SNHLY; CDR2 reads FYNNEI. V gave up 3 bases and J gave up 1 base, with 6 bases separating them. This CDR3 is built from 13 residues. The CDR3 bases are TGTGCCAGCAGTGAGGGGGGGAACACTGAAGCTTTCTTT. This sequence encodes CASSEGGNTEAFF.

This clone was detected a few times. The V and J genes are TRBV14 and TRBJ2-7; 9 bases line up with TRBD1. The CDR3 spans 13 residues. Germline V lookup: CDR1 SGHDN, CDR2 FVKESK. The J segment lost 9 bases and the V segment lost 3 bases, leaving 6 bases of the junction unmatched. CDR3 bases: TGTGCCAGCAGCCAGCGCACAGGGGGCGCGCAGTACTTC. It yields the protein CASSQRTGGAQYF. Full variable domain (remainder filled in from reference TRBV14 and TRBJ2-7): EAGVTQFPSHSVIEKGQTVTLRCDPISGHDNLYWYRRVMGKEIKFLLHFVKESKQDESGMPNNRFLAERTGGTYSTLKVQPAELEDSGVYFCASSQRTGGAQYFGPGTRLTVT.

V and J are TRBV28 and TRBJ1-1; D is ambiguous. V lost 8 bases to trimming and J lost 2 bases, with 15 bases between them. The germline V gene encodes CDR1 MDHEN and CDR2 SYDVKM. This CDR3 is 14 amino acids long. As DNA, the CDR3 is TGTGCCAGCGTCGTAGCTTCATTAAACACTGAAGCTTTCTTT. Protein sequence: CASVVASLNTEAFF.

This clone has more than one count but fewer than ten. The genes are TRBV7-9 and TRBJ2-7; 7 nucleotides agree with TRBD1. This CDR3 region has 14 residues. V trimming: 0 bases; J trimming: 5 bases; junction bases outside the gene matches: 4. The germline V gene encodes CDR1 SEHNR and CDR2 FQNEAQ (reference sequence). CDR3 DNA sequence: TGTGCCAGCAGCTTAGCGGGGACAGTCCACGAGCAGTACTTC. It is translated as CASSLAGTVHEQYF.

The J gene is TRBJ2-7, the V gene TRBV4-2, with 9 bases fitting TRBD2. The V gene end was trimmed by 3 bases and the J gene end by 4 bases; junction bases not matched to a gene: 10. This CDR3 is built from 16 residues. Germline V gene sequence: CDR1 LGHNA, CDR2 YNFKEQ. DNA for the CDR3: TGTGCCAGCAGCCACTTAGCGGGAGAAGATGCGTACGAGCAGTACTTC. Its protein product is CASSHLAGEDAYEQYF.

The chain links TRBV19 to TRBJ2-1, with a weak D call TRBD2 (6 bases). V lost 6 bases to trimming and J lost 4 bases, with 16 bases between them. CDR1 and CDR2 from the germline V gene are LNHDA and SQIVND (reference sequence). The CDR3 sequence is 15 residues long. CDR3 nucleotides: TGTGCCAGTAGGGCTCTAGCGTTAGTTTACAATGAGCAGTTCTTC. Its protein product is CASRALALVYNEQFF. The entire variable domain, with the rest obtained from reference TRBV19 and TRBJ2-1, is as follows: DGGITQSPKYLFRKEGQNVTLSCEQNLNHDAMYWYRQDPGQGLRLIYYSQIVNDFQKGDIAEGYSVSREKKESFPLTVTSAQKNPTAFYLCASRALALVYNEQFFGPGTRLTVL.

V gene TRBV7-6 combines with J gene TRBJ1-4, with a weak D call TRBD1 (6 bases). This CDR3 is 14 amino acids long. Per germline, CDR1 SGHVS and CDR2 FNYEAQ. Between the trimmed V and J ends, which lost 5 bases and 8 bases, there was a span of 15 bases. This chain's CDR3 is CASSLQETGEKLFF. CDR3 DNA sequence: TGTGCCAGCAGCCTACAGGAAACAGGGGAAAAACTGTTTTTT.

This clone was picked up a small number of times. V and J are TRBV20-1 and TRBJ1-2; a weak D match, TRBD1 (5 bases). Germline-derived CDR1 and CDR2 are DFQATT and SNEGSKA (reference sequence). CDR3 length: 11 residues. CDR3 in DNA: TGCAGCTGCGTAGGGGCCTTTGGCTACACCTTC. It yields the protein CSCVGAFGYTF.

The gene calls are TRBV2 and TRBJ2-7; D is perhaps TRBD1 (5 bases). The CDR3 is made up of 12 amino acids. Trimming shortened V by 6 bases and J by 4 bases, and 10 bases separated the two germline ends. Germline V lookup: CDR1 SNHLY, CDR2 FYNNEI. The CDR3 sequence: CASRGDSYEQYF. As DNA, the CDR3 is TGTGCCAGCAGAGGGGATAGTTACGAGCAGTACTTC. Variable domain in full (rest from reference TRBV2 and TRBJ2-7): EPEVTQTPSHQVTQMGQEVILRCVPISNHLYFYWYRQILGQKVEFLVSFYNNEISEKSEIFDDQFSVERPDGSNFTLKIRSTKLEDSAMYFCASRGDSYEQYFGPGTRLTVT.

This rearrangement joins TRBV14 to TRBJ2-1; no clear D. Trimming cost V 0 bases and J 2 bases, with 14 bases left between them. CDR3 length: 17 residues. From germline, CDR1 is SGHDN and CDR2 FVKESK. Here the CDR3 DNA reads TGTGCCAGCAGCCAAGAACGTCGAGACTGGACCTACAATGAGCAGTTCTTC. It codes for CASSQERRDWTYNEQFF.

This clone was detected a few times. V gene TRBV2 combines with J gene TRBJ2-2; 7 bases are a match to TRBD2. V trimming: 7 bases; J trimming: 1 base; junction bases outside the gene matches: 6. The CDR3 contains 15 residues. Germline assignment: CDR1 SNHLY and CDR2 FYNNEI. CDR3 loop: CASIGRGRNTGELFF. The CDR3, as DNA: TGTGCCAGCATTGGGCGGGGGAGGAACACCGGGGAGCTGTTTTTT.